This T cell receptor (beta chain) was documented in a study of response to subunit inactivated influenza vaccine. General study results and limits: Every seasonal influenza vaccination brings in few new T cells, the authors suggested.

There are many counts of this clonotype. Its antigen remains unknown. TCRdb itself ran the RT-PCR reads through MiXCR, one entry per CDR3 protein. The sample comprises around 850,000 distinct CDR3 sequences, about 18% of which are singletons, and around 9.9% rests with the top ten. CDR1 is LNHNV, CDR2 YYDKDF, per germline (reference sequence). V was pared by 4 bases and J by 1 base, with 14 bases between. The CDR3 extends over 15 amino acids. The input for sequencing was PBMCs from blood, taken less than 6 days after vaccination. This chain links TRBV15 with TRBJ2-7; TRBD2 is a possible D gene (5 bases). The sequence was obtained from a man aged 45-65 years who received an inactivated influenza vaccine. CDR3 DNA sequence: TGTGCCACCAGCAAAGACTACGACCCTTCCTACGAGCAGTACTTC. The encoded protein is CATSKDYDPSYEQYF.